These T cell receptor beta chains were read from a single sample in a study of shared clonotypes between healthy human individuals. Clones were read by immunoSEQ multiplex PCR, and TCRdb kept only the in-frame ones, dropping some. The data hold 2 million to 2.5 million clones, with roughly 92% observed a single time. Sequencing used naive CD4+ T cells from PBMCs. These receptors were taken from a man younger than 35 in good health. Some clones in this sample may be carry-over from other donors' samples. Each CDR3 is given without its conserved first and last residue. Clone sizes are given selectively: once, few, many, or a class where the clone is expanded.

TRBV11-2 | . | ASSFPASGSRTDTQY
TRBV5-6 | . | ASSRAGRSLNYGYI
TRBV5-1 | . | ASSTGTDYYEQY
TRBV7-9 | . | ASSFRGSSYNEQF
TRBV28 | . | ASSLWGQSRNTEAF
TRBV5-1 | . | ASSLALGGQGVSGANVLT
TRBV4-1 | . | ASSQVFANYGYT
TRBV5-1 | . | ASSLLRGSNYGYT
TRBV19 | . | ASSTNQETQY
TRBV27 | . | ASSPPTGTSPFAGTYNEQF
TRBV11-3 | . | ASSKGGLSGNTIY
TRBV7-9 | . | ASNRITSRMNTEAF
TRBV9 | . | ASSRGEGTYNEQF
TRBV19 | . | ASSIAGAGSYEQY
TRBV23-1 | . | ASSQGPGGYGYT
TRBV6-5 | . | ASGRTTYNEQF
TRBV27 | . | ASSFDKEGYNEQF
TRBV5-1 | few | ASNPSGGRNTEAF
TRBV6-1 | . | ASSESGMNPQH
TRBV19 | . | ASSIGGLVNEQF
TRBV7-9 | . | AYGEGYKLF
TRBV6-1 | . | ASSEGGTAYYEQY
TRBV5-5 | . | ASSTQGTSGSNEQF
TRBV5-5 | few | ASSLTRQYTEAF
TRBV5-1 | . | ATSRTGAEKLF
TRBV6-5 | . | ASSYSARVGDEQF
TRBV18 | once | ASSPPGKETQY
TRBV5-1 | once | ASRAGTGESWEQY
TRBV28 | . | ATIAGGNYEQY
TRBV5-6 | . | ASSRPLRVYNEQF
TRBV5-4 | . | ASSRTSGSNEQF
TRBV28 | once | ASSPRTGGDNEQF
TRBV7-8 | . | ASSPRTSGRRERGELF
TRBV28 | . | ASSLFGGFPNYGYT
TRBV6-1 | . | ASRGQGNQPQH
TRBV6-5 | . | ASRVDRTQY
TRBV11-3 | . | ASSPGQGFYNEQF
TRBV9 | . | ASSVVGGLRNEQF
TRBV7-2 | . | ASSLASGVYIQY
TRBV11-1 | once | ASSSTSGRAGANVLT
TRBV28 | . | ASRNVGDLYGYT
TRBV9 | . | ASSVGGSGVPYEQY
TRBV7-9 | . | ASSLEGTEKLF
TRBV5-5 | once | ASSATSGVNTGELF
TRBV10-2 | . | ASKGREGQGANYEQY
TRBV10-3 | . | AISEGRVGDGEQF
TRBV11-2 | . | ASSDPGLASTDTQY
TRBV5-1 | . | ASSTEGTQETQY
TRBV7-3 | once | ASSLNAQGHGYT